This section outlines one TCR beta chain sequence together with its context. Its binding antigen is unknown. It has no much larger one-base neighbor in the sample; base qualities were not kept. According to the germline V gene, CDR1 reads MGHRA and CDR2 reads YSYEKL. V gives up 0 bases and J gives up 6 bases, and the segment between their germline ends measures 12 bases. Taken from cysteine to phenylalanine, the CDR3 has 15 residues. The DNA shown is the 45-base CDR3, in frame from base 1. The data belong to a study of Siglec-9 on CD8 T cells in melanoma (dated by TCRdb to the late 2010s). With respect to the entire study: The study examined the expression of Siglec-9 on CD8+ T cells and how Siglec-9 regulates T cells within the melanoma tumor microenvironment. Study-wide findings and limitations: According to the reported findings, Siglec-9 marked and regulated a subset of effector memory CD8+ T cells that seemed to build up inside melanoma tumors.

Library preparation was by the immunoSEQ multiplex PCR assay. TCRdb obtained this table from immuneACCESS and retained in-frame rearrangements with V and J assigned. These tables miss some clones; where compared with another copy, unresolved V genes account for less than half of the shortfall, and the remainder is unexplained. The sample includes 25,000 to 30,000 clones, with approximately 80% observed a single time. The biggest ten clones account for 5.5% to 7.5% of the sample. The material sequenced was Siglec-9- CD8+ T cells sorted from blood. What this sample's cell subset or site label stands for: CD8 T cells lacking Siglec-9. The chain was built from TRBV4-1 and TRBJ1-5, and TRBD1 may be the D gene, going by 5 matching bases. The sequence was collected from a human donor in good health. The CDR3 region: CASSQDGTIPQPQHF. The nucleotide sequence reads TGCGCCAGCAGCCAAGACGGGACCATCCCTCAGCCCCAGCATTTT.